A single sample is the source of the 27 T cell receptor beta chains below, sequenced in a study of blood T cell repertoires in COVID-19. Some clones are missing from TCRdb's copy, which holds only in-frame ones; the method was immunoSEQ multiplex PCR. Altogether approximately 170,000 clones are present, 88% being singletons, with the ten largest covering approximately 2.1%. Input material: peripheral blood. The receptors were gathered from a man aged 50-59 years who had recovered from COVID-19.

This rearrangement joins TRBV28 to TRBJ2-7; TRBD1 matches 11 bases. V lost 5 bases and J lost 2; bases outside the gene matches: 11. From germline, CDR1 is MDHEN and CDR2 SYDVKM. The length of the CDR3 is 17 residues. CDR3 nucleotide sequence: TGTGCCAGCAGTAGCTCTTTTCGGACAGGGGGCCCCTACGAGCAGTACTTC. The encoded protein is CASSSSFRTGGPYEQYF. Full variable domain (outside the CDR3, taken from reference TRBV28 and TRBJ2-7): DVKVTQSSRYLVKRTGEKVFLECVQDMDHENMFWYRQDPGLGLRLIYFSYDVKMKEKGDIPEGYSVSREKKERFSLILESASTNQTSMYLCASSSSFRTGGPYEQYFGPGTRLTVT.

V gene TRBV4-2 combines with J gene TRBJ2-1; 9 bases map to TRBD2. V lost 1 base to trimming and J lost 3 bases; unmatched junction nucleotides: 10. Germline CDR1 is LGHNA and CDR2 is YNFKEQ. The CDR3 consists of 18 residues. The CDR3 loop is CASSQGAGSGGLYNEQFF. The CDR3 coding sequence is TGTGCCAGCAGCCAAGGGGCCGGGAGCGGGGGGCTCTACAATGAGCAGTTCTTC.

The gene calls are TRBV9 and TRBJ1-1; TRBD1 is a possible D gene (6 bases). Germline lookup yields CDR1 SGDLS and CDR2 YYNGEE. The CDR3 has 16 amino acids. Trimming stripped 0 bases from V and 5 bases from J, with 17 bases between. Here the CDR3 reads CASSVESGRGRTEAFF. As DNA, the CDR3 is TGTGCCAGCAGCGTAGAATCGGGCAGGGGAAGGACTGAAGCTTTCTTT.

V and J are TRBV5-1 and TRBJ1-1; unclear D gene. Germline loops: CDR1 SGHRS, CDR2 YFSETQ. CDR3 length equals 14 residues. V was clipped by 0 bases and J by 1 base, with 7 bases between them. This CDR3 reads CASSLATANTEAFF. The CDR3 bases are TGCGCCAGCAGCTTGGCCACAGCGAACACTGAAGCTTTCTTT.

This rearrangement joins TRBV6-2 or TRBV6-3 to TRBJ2-7, with D perhaps TRBD1 (5 bases). CDR1 and CDR2 (germline): MNHEY, SVGEGT. CDR3 length equals 12 residues. The ends were cut back, 2 bases at V and 5 bases at J, with 7 bases in the middle. The CDR3 DNA reads as TGTGCCAGCAGTTACAGGGGTAACGAGCAGTACTTC. Encoded protein: CASSYRGNEQYF.

The chain is built from TRBV4-2 and TRBJ1-1, with 8 bases that match TRBD1. The germline V gene has CDR1 LGHNA and CDR2 YNFKEQ. This CDR3 contains 16 residues. The J segment lost 0 bases and the V segment lost 0 bases, leaving 3 bases of the junction unmatched. The CDR3, as DNA: TGTGCCAGCAGCCAAGAAGAGGGACAGGTGAACACTGAAGCTTTCTTT. Residues: CASSQEEGQVNTEAFF.

The chain combines TRBV19 with TRBJ2-6; 7 bases are a match to TRBD2. Germline V gene lookup returns CDR1 LNHDA and CDR2 SQIVND (reference sequence). This CDR3 has 14 amino acids. The J segment lost 1 base and the V segment lost 7 bases, leaving 1 base of the junction unmatched. CDR3 in amino acids: CASMGGSGANVLTF. The CDR3 bases are TGTGCCAGTATGGGGGGGTCTGGGGCCAACGTCCTGACTTTC.

CDR3 residues: CASSRGDRANNEQFF. The CDR3 nucleotides read TGTGCCAGCTCACGAGGGGACAGGGCGAACAATGAGCAGTTCTTC. The chain is built from TRBV18 and TRBJ2-1; 9 nucleotides match TRBD1. The V and J ends lost 4 bases and 5 bases, in that order; junction bases with no gene match: 6. The CDR3 has 15 residues. Germline loops: CDR1 KGHSH, CDR2 LQKENI.

This clone was seen just once. V gene TRBV27 combines with J gene TRBJ2-1, with D unclear. The germline V gene has CDR1 MNHEY and CDR2 SMNVEV (reference sequence). CDR3 length equals 14 residues. The V and J ends lost 0 bases and 8 bases respectively, with 11 bases between them. In nucleotides, the CDR3 is TGTGCCAGCAGTTTATCTGGAGTAACGGATGAGCAGTTCTTC. It encodes CASSLSGVTDEQFF.

The V call is TRBV10-3, the J call TRBJ1-1; 9 nucleotides line up with TRBD1. Germline CDR1 ENHRY, CDR2 SYGVKD. There are 14 residues in the CDR3. V was pared by 6 bases and J by 2 bases, with 4 bases of the junction left unmatched. DNA of the CDR3: TGTGCCATCAGGATGACAGGGGGAAACACTGAAGCTTTCTTT. Translating it yields CAIRMTGGNTEAFF.

The chain recombines TRBV5-1 with TRBJ2-7; 11 bases align to TRBD2. The CDR3 spans 16 residues. Per germline, CDR1 SGHRS and CDR2 YFSETQ. V was pared by 4 bases and J by 2 bases, with 8 bases of the junction left unmatched. This CDR3 is CASSPLTSGSAYEQYF. The DNA of the CDR3 is TGCGCCAGCAGCCCCCTCACTAGCGGGAGTGCCTACGAGCAGTACTTC.

The chain couples TRBV30 to TRBJ2-2; TRBD1 matches 7 bases. The CDR3 length is 14 residues. CDR1 and CDR2 (germline): GTSNPN, SVGIG (reference sequence). V was clipped by 6 bases and J by 6 bases; unmatched bases: 10. The CDR3 sequence is CACRDRGTAGELFF. CDR3 DNA sequence: TGTGCCTGCCGGGACAGAGGGACCGCCGGGGAGCTGTTTTTT.

V gene TRBV12-5 combines with J gene TRBJ1-5; 8 bases align to TRBD1. The germline gives CDR1 LGHNT, CDR2 FRNRAP. The CDR3 spans 13 residues. Here the CDR3 reads CAQPGGADQPQHF. In nucleotides, the CDR3 is TGTGCCCAACCAGGGGGCGCGGATCAGCCCCAGCATTTT.

The chain carries TRBV7-3 and TRBJ2-2, with TRBD1 matching over 8 bases. Germline lookup yields CDR1 SGHTA and CDR2 FQGTGA. The CDR3 totals 15 residues. V gave up 7 bases and J gave up 3 bases; unmatched junction bases: 7. The CDR3 DNA reads as TGTGCCAGCACCGACAGGGGATGGGACACCGGGGAGCTGTTTTTT. Protein: CASTDRGWDTGELFF.

The rearrangement links TRBV11-1 to TRBJ2-7, with D unclear. CDR3 length equals 11 residues. The germline CDR1 and CDR2 sequences are SGHAT and FQDESV (reference sequence). V was trimmed by 4 bases and J by 3 bases, leaving 4 bases between them. CDR3 residues: CASSSLYEQYF. The CDR3 DNA reads as TGTGCCAGCAGCTCCCTCTACGAGCAGTACTTC.

The chain combines TRBV7-2 with TRBJ2-7; D is perhaps TRBD2 (8 bases). V lost 5 bases, J lost 5 bases, and 28 bases lay in between. The CDR3 has 18 residues. The germline V gene encodes CDR1 SGHTA and CDR2 FQGNSA. Written as DNA, the CDR3 is TGTGCCAGCAGCCACGTAGGGGGCACAGCGGGAGTTAAGAACGAGCAGTACTTC. Translation gives CASSHVGGTAGVKNEQYF.

This clone was detected only a few times. This chain joins TRBV19 and TRBJ2-1, with 10 bases that match TRBD1. V dropped 3 bases and J dropped 3; count of bases not matched to a gene: 2. This CDR3 is built from 15 residues. In germline, CDR1 is LNHDA, CDR2 SQIVND (reference sequence). The CDR3 DNA reads TGTGCCAGTAGTATCGGACAGGGGGGCTACAATGAGCAGTTCTTC. This translates into CASSIGQGGYNEQFF.

The chain carries TRBV2 and TRBJ1-1, with D tentatively TRBD1 (5 bases). This CDR3 contains 14 residues. V lost 4 bases, J lost 7 bases, and 16 bases lay in between. Germline loops: CDR1 SNHLY, CDR2 FYNNEI. CDR3 sequence (DNA): TGTGCCAGCAGTGCGGGGGGACTCCTAAATGAAGCTTTCTTT. Protein product: CASSAGGLLNEAFF.

The V and J genes are TRBV2 and TRBJ1-5; 11 bases are shared with TRBD1. This CDR3 spans 15 amino acids. Germline CDR1 SNHLY, CDR2 FYNNEI. V was clipped by 4 bases and J by 4 bases; unmatched bases: 3. This CDR3 reads CASSGGQGDNQPQHF. The CDR3 DNA is TGTGCCAGCAGTGGGGGACAGGGGGATAATCAGCCCCAGCATTTT.

V usage is TRBV19 and J usage is TRBJ1-4, with a weak D call TRBD1 (5 bases). V lost 5 bases and J 3 bases, leaving 7 bases between the germline ends. The CDR3 has 13 residues. Looked up from germline, CDR1 is LNHDA and CDR2 is SQIVND (reference sequence). The CDR3 sequence: CASSWGANEKLFF. For the CDR3, the DNA is TGTGCCAGTAGTTGGGGGGCTAATGAAAAACTGTTTTTT.

This sequence joins TRBV7-2 and TRBJ2-2; D is possibly TRBD1 (5 bases). The germline gives CDR1 SGHTA, CDR2 FQGNSA. V lost 2 bases, J lost 7 bases, and 11 bases lay in between. The CDR3 has 14 residues. The CDR3 loop is CASSLTQGVGELFF. In DNA, the CDR3 is TGTGCCAGCAGCTTAACCCAGGGTGTCGGGGAGCTGTTTTTT.

The gene calls are TRBV7-2 and TRBJ1-1; D uncertain. Trimming pared 2 bases from V and 0 bases from J, leaving 7 bases between. Germline loops: CDR1 SGHTA, CDR2 FQGNSA. This CDR3 contains 14 residues. The CDR3 spells CASSLSLMNTEAFF. In nucleotides, the CDR3 is TGTGCCAGCAGCTTAAGCCTCATGAACACTGAAGCTTTCTTT.

This rearrangement joins TRBV9 to TRBJ2-5; no reliable D call. The germline gives CDR1 SGDLS, CDR2 YYNGEE. V was clipped by 0 bases and J by 4 bases, with 16 bases between them. The CDR3 is 16 amino acids. The CDR3 reads CASSVGSATTSETQYF. CDR3 nucleotides: TGTGCCAGCAGCGTAGGAAGTGCTACTACGTCAGAGACCCAGTACTTC.

The chain has TRBV14 and TRBJ2-5; possible D gene TRBD1, 7 bases. The V gene's germline CDR1 is SGHDN and CDR2 FVKESK. Between the trimmed V and J ends, which lost 6 bases and 6 bases, there was a span of 23 bases. There are 16 residues in the CDR3. The CDR3 bases are TGTGCCAGCAGTCCCGGCGGGGTTAGACAGGGAAAGACCCAGTACTTC. This codes for CASSPGGVRQGKTQYF.

The V call is TRBV7-9, the J call TRBJ2-5; 7 bases map to TRBD2. J gave up 5 bases and V 5 bases, and 8 bases lay outside the gene matches. In germline, CDR1 is SEHNR, CDR2 FQNEAQ (reference sequence). CDR3 length: 14 amino acids. CDR3 region: CASSGGAGRETQYF. CDR3 sequence (DNA): TGTGCCAGCAGCGGGGGAGCGGGGAGGGAGACCCAGTACTTC.

This clone has just a few counts. This chain uses TRBV11-2 with TRBJ1-2; D not resolved. CDR3 length: 14 residues. The V end was cut by 0 bases, the J end by 4 bases, with 9 bases between. From germline, CDR1 is SGHAT and CDR2 FQNNGV. In DNA form, the CDR3 reads TGTGCCAGCAGCTTAGAATCGCGCTTCTATGGCTACACCTTC. This codes for CASSLESRFYGYTF.

This sequence joins TRBV13 and TRBJ2-3, with TRBD1 identical over 10 bases. The germline V gene encodes CDR1 PRHDT and CDR2 FYEKMQ (reference sequence). The CDR3 spans 17 residues. After removal of 4 bases from V and 3 bases from J, the junction contained 10 bases not matched to a gene. Written as DNA, the CDR3 is TGTGCCAGCAGCTCAGGCCGACAGGGGGCGTGGACAGATACGCAGTATTTT. Translation: CASSSGRQGAWTDTQYF.